This is a list of T cell receptor beta chains from one sample in a study of blood T cell repertoires in COVID-19. TCRdb's table, derived via immunoSEQ multiplex PCR, lists solely in-frame clones and lacks some. The sample yields over 130,000 clones, about 77% seen once. Material for sequencing was peripheral blood. Every receptor here comes from a woman between 45 and 65 years old with active or convalescent COVID-19. CDR3s include the opening cysteine and the closing phenylalanine or tryptophan. D genes are given only for firm matches. Clone size appears in some rows only: once, few, many, or a class for an expanded clone.

abundance | j_gene | v_gene | len | d_gene | CDR3nt | CDR3aa
NA | TRBJ1-6 | TRBV2 | 13 | NA | TGTGCCACCTTGGGCGGGATCGGATCACCCCTCCACTTT | CATLGGIGSPLHF
NA | TRBJ2-7 | TRBV7-9 | 15 | TRBD1 | TGTGCCAGCGGGGGTCGAGGACAGGGGGCAAGCGAGCAGTACTTC | CASGGRGQGASEQYF
NA | TRBJ1-1 | TRBV11-2 | 13 | NA | TGTGCCAGCAGCCACTACTCTGTAACTGAAGCTTTCTTT | CASSHYSVTEAFF
once | TRBJ2-7 | TRBV6-2/TRBV6-3 | 16 | TRBD2 | TGTGCCAGCAGTTACCACCCGACTAGCGGGACCCACGAGCAGTACTTC | CASSYHPTSGTHEQYF
NA | TRBJ2-7 | TRBV4-3 | 14 | NA | TGCGCCAGCAGCCAAGACAGGGTCGGCTACGAGCAGTACTTC | CASSQDRVGYEQYF
NA | TRBJ1-1 | TRBV11-2 | 15 | TRBD1 | TGTGCCAGCTCCCGGACAGGGGGAATGAACACTGAAGCTTTCTTT | CASSRTGGMNTEAFF
many | TRBJ1-1 | TRBV3-1/TRBV3-2 | 16 | TRBD1 | TGTGCCAGCAGCCAAGATAGACAGGGGGCCCACACTGAAGCTTTCTTT | CASSQDRQGAHTEAFF
NA | TRBJ1-5 | TRBV7-2 | 15 | NA | TGTGCCAGCAGCTTGCAGGGTCTGGCGAATCAGCCCCAGCATTTT | CASSLQGLANQPQHF
NA | TRBJ1-3 | TRBV9 | 15 | NA | TGTGCCAGCAGCGTAGGGCAGGGCTCTGGAAACACCATATATTTT | CASSVGQGSGNTIYF
few | TRBJ1-6 | TRBV30 | 13 | NA | TGTGCCTGTACAATACAGGCAGATTCACCCCTCCACTTT | CACTIQADSPLHF
NA | TRBJ1-2 | TRBV19 | 13 | NA | TGTGCCAGTAGTCCCAGGGGAGAGGATGGCTACACCTTC | CASSPRGEDGYTF
NA | TRBJ1-2 | TRBV7-9 | 13 | NA | TGTGCCAGCAGCGCAAGGACGGGAGGTGGCTACACCTTC | CASSARTGGGYTF
NA | TRBJ1-6 | TRBV7-9 | 15 | TRBD1 | TGTGCCAGCAGCCCGGGACAGGGGAATGGCTCACCCCTCCACTTT | CASSPGQGNGSPLHF
few | TRBJ2-2 | TRBV19 | 17 | TRBD2 | TGTGCCAGTAGTACTGCCCGAACTAGCGGATACACCGGGGAGCTGTTTTTT | CASSTARTSGYTGELFF
once | TRBJ2-3 | TRBV3-1/TRBV3-2 | 15 | TRBD1 | TGTGCCAGCAGCCCCTACAGGGGTGGCACAGATACGCAGTATTTT | CASSPYRGGTDTQYF
NA | TRBJ1-5 | TRBV7-8 | 15 | NA | TGTGCCAGCAGCTTAGGTGACAGCTACAATCAGCCCCAGCATTTT | CASSLGDSYNQPQHF
NA | TRBJ2-1 | TRBV5-6 | 17 | TRBD2 | TGTGCCAGCAGCTTAAGTCCTAGCGGGGTTCACTACAATGAGCAGTTCTTC | CASSLSPSGVHYNEQFF
once | TRBJ2-7 | TRBV30 | 13 | NA | TGTGCCTGGAGTGTAGACAGAAGATACGAGCAGTACTTC | CAWSVDRRYEQYF
NA | TRBJ2-7 | TRBV10-1 | 13 | NA | TGCGCCAGCCAGGACAAACGAACCTACGAGCAGTACTTC | CASQDKRTYEQYF
NA | TRBJ1-1 | TRBV20-1 | 11 | TRBD1 | TGCAGTGCTACAGGGGGTGCTGAAGCTTTCTTT | CSATGGAEAFF
NA | TRBJ2-3 | TRBV19 | 13 | NA | TGTGCCAGTAGTGACAGCCGCACAGATACGCAGTATTTT | CASSDSRTDTQYF
NA | TRBJ1-5 | TRBV7-3 | 15 | NA | TGTGCCAGCAGCTTATCTGGAGATAGCAATCAGCCCCAGCATTTT | CASSLSGDSNQPQHF
NA | TRBJ2-7 | TRBV5-1 | 16 | TRBD2 | TGCGCCAGCAGTGGGACTAGCGGGGGGCATCTCTACGAGCAGTACTTC | CASSGTSGGHLYEQYF
NA | TRBJ2-2 | TRBV6-5 | 14 | TRBD2 | TGTGCCAGCAGCCGCGGGACTAGCGCCGGGGAGCTGTTTTTT | CASSRGTSAGELFF
once | TRBJ2-2 | TRBV5-1 | 15 | TRBD2 | TGCGCCAGCAGGTTTAGCGGGAGTGGTACCGGGGAGCTGTTTTTT | CASRFSGSGTGELFF